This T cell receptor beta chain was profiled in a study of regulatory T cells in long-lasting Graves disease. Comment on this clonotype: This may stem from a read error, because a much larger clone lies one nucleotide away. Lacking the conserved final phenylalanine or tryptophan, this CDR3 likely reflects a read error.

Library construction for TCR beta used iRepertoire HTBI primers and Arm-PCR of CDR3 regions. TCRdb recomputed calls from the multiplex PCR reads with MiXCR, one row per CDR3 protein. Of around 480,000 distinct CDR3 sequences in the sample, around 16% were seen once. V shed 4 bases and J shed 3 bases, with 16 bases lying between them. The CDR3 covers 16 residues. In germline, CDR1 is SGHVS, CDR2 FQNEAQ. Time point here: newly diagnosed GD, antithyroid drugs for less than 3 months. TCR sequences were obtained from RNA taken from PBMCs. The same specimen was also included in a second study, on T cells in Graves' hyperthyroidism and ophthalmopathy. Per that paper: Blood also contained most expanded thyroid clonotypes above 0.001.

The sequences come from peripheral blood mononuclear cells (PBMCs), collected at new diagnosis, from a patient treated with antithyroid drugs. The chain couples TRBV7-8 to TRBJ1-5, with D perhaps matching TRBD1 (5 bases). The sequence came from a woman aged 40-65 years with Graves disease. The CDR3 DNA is TGTGCCAGCAGCTCTTTAGTAGGGACGGTCAATCAGCCCCAGCATTCT. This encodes CASSSLVGTVNQPQHS.